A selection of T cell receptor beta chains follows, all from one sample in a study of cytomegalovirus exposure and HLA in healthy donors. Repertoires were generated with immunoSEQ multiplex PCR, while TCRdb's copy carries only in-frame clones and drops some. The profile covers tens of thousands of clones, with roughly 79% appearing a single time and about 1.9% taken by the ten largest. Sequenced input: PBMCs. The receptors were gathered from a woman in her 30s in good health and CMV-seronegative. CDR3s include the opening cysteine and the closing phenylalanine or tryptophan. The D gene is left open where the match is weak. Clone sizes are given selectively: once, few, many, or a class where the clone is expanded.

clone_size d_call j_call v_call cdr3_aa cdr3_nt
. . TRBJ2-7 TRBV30 CAWSVIQGVEQYF TGTGCCTGGAGTGTAATCCAGGGTGTCGAGCAGTACTTC
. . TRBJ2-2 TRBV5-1 CASSLVGGSNTGELFF TGCGCCAGCAGCTTGGTTGGGGGCTCGAACACCGGGGAGCTGTTTTTT
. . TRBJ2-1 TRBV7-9 CASSFHVAEPYNEQFF TGTGCCAGCAGCTTCCACGTAGCAGAGCCCTACAATGAGCAGTTCTTC
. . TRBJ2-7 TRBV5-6 CASSFSSWGAVYF TGTGCCAGCAGCTTTTCGAGTTGGGGAGCAGTCTACTTC
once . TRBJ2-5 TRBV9 CASSVAQGSQKETQYF TGTGCCAGCAGCGTAGCTCAGGGGTCCCAGAAAGAGACCCAGTACTTC
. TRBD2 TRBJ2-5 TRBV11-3 CASSLGLAGEETQYF TGTGCCAGCAGCTTGGGACTAGCGGGAGAAGAGACCCAGTACTTC
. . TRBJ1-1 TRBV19 CASSIRVRQGGEAFF TGTGCCAGTAGTATAAGAGTACGGCAGGGAGGTGAAGCTTTCTTT
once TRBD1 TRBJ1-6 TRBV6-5 CASSLTGGNGSPLHF TGTGCCAGCAGTTTGACAGGGGGAAATGGATCACCCCTCCACTTT
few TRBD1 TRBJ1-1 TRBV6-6 CASSYPTGVAEAFF TGTGCCAGCAGTTACCCTACAGGGGTGGCTGAAGCTTTCTTT
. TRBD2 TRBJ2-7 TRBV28 CASSLAGASQAQYF TGTGCCAGCAGTTTAGCGGGAGCCTCCCAGGCGCAGTACTTC
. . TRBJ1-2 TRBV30 CAWSSAGGYTF TGTGCCTGGAGTAGTGCCGGGGGCTACACCTTC
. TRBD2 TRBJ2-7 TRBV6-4 CARLPASGINEQYF TGTGCCAGACTACCGGCTAGCGGGATCAACGAGCAGTACTTC